The present TCR beta chain was sequenced within a study of vaccination and CD4 T cells after COVID-19. Study details: Comprising six males and four females, the convalescent participants counted two Hispanic individuals among them. Investigators took post-vaccine samples a median approximately 72 days after dose two, within a range of 14 to 241. Study-level points and caveats: Convalescent patients showed a median 86.3% of reactive clones that were seen only post-vaccination. The rise in median SARS-CoV-2-reactive clonotypes, from around 20 to 38, was not significant.

A single record per CDR3 protein comes from TCRdb applying MiXCR to the PCR reads. The table includes about 18,000 distinct CDR3 sequences, around 62% detected once. As concerns this clonotype: Its antigen remains unknown.

The CDR3 has 13 amino acids. Per the germline V gene, CDR1 is DFQATT and CDR2 is SNEGSKA (reference sequence). Trimming took 3 bases from V and 4 from J, leaving 7 bases between them. The chain uses TRBV20-1 and TRBJ1-6; D gene ambiguous. The sequence came from a human donor who had recovered from COVID-19. The sample here was CD4+ T cells from blood, taken before SARS-CoV-2 vaccination. CDR3: CSASPAYNSPLHF. CDR3 DNA: TGCAGTGCTAGTCCAGCATATAATTCACCCCTCCACTTT.